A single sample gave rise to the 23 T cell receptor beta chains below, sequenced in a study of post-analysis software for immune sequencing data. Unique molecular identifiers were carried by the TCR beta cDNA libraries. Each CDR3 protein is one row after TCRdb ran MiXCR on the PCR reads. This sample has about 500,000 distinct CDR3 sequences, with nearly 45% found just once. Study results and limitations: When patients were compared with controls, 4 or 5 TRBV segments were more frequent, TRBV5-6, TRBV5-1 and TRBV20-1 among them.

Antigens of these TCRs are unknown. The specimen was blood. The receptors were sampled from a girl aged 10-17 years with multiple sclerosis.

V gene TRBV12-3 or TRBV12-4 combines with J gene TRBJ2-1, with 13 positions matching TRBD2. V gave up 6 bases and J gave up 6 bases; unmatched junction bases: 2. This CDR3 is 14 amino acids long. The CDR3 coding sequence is TGTGCCAGCAGGCGGACTAGCGGGAGCAATGAGCAGTTCTTC. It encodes CASRRTSGSNEQFF.

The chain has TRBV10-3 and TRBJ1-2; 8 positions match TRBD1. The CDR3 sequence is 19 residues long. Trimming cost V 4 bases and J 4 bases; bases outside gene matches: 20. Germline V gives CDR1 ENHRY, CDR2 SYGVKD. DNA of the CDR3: TGTGCCATCAGTGGGGCCGGGGACCCACAAAGGACAGGGAGCTATGGCTACACCTTC. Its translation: CAISGAGDPQRTGSYGYTF.

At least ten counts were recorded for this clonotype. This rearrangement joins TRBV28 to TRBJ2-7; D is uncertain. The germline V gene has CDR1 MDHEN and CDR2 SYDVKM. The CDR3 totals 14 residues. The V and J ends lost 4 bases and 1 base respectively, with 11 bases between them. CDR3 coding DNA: TGTGCCAGCAGTTCGCCAGGTACTTCCTACGAGCAGTACTTC. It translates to CASSSPGTSYEQYF. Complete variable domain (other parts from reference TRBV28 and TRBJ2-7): DVKVTQSSRYLVKRTGEKVFLECVQDMDHENMFWYRQDPGLGLRLIYFSYDVKMKEKGDIPEGYSVSREKKERFSLILESASTNQTSMYLCASSSPGTSYEQYFGPGTRLTVT.

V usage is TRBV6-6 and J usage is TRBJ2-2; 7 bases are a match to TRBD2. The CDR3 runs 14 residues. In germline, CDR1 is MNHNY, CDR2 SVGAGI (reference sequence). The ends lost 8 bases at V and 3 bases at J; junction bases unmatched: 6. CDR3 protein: CASERLADTGELFF. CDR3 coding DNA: TGTGCCAGCGAGCGACTAGCAGACACCGGGGAGCTGTTTTTT.

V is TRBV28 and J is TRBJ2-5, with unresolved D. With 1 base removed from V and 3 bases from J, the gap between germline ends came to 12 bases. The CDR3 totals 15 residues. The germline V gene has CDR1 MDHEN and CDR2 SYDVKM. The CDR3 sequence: CASSLSAVPEETQYF. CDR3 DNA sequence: TGTGCCAGCAGTTTATCGGCGGTACCCGAAGAGACCCAGTACTTC.

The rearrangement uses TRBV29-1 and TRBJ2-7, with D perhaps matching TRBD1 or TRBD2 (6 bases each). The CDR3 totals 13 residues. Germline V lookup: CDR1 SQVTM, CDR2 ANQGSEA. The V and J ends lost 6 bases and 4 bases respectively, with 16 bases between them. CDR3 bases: TGCAGCGTGACTCTGGGGGGCAGGTACGAGCAGTACTTC. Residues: CSVTLGGRYEQYF.

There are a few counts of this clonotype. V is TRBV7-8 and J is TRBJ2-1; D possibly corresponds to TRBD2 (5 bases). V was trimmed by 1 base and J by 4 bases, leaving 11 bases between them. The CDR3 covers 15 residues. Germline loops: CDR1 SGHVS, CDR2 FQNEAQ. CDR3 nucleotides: TGTGCCAGCAGCTTAGATGTCCGAGGGTACAATGAGCAGTTCTTC. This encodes CASSLDVRGYNEQFF.

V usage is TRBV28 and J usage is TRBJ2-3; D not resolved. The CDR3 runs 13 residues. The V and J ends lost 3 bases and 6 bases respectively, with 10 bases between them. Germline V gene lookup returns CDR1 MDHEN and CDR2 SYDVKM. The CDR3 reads CASSLSAWDTQYF. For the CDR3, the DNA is TGTGCCAGCAGTTTGTCAGCCTGGGATACGCAGTATTTT.

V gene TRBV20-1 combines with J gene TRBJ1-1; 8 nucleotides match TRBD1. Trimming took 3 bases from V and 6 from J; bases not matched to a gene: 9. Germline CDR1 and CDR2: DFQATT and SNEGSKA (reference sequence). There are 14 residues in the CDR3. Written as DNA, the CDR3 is TGCAGTGCTAGGAGGGGCAGGGGGCGGTCTGAAGCTTTCTTT. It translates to CSARRGRGRSEAFF.

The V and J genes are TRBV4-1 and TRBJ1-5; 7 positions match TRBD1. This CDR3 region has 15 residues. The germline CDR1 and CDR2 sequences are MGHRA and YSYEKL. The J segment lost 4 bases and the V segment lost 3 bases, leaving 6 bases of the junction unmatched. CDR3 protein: CASSHPGQNNQPQHF. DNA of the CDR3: TGCGCCAGCAGCCATCCGGGACAGAATAATCAGCCCCAGCATTTT.

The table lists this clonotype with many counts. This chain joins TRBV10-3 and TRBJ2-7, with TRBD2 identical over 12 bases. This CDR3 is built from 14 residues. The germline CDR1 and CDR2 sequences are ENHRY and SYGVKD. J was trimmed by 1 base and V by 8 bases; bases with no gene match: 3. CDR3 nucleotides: TGTGCCATCGGACTAGCGGGAACTTCCTACGAGCAGTACTTC. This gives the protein CAIGLAGTSYEQYF.

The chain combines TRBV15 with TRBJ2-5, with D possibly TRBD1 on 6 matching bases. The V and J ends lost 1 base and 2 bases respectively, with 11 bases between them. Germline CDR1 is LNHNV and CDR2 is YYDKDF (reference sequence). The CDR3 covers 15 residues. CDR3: CATSRGGQKQETQYF. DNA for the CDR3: TGTGCCACCAGCAGAGGAGGACAGAAGCAAGAGACCCAGTACTTC.

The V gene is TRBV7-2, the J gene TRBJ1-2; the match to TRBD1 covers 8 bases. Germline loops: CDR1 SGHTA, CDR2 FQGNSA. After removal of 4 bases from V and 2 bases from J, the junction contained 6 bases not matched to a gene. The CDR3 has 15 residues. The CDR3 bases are TGTGCCAGCAGCTCTCCAGGGGGCTCGAACTATGGCTACACCTTC. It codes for CASSSPGGSNYGYTF.

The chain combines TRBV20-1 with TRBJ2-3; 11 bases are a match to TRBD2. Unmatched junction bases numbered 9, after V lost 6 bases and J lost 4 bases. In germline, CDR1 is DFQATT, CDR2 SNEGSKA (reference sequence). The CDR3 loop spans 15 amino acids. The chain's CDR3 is CSAYQNSGRADTQYF. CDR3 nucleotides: TGCAGTGCCTACCAAAATAGCGGGAGGGCAGATACGCAGTATTTT.

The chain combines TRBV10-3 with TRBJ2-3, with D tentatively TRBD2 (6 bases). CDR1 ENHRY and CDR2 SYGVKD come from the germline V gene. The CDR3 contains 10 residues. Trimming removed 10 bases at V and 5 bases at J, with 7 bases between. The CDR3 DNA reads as TGTGCCACCGGGGGAGATACGCAGTATTTT. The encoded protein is CATGGDTQYF.

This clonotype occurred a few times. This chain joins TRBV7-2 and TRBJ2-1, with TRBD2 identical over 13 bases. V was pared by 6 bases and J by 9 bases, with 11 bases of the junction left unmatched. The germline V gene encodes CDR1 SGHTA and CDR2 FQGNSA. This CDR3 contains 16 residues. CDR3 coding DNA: TGTGCCAGCAGACATCCTGGACTAGCGGGAGTCAGTGAGCAGTTCTTC. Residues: CASRHPGLAGVSEQFF.

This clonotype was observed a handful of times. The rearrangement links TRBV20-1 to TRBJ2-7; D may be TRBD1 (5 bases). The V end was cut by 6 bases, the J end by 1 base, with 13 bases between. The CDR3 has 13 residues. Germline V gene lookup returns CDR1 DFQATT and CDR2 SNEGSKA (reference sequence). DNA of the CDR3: TGCAGTGCCCGACAGCCTTCTTCCTACGAGCAGTACTTC. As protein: CSARQPSSYEQYF.

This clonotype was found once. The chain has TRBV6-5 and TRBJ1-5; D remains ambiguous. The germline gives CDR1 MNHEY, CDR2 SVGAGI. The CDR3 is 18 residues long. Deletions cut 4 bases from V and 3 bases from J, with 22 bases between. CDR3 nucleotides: TGTGCCAGCAGTTTGCCCCGGACGGGCCGCTTTGACAATCAGCCCCAGCATTTT. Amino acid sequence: CASSLPRTGRFDNQPQHF.

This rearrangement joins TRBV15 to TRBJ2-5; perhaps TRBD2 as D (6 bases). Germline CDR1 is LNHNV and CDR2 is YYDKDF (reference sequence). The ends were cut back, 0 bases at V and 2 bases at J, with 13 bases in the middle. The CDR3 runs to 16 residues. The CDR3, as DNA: TGTGCCACCAGCAGAGATCAAGCTAGCGCTCAAGAGACCCAGTACTTC. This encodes CATSRDQASAQETQYF.

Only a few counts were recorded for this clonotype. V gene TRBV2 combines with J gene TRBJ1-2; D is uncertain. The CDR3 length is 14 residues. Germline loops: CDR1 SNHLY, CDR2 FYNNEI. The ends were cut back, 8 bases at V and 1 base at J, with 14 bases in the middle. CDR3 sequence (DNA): TGTGCCAGCGTATTTGGAAGGATTAACTATGGCTACACCTTC. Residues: CASVFGRINYGYTF. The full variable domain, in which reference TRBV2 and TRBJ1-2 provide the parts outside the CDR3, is EPEVTQTPSHQVTQMGQEVILRCVPISNHLYFYWYRQILGQKVEFLVSFYNNEISEKSEIFDDQFSVERPDGSNFTLKIRSTKLEDSAMYFCASVFGRINYGYTFGSGTRLTVV.

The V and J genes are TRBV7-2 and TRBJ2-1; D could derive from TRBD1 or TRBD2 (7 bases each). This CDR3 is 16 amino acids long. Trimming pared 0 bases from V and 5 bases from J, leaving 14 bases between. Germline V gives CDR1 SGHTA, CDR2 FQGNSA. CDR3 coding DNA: TGTGCCAGCAGCTTAGCCAGGGGGGGGACGGACAATGAGCAGTTCTTC. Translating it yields CASSLARGGTDNEQFF.

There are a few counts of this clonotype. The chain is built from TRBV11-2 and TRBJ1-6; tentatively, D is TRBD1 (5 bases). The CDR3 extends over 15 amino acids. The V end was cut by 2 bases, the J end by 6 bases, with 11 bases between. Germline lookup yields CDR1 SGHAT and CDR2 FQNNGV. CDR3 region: CASSLLDSRNSPLHF. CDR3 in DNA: TGTGCCAGCAGCTTACTAGACAGCCGTAATTCACCCCTCCACTTT.

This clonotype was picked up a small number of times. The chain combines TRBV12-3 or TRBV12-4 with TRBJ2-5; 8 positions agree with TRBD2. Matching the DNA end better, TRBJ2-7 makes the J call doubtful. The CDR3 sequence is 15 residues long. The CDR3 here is CASSSQTSVPYEQYF. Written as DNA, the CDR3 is TGTGCCAGCAGCTCTCAGACTAGCGTACCCTACGAGCAGTACTTC.